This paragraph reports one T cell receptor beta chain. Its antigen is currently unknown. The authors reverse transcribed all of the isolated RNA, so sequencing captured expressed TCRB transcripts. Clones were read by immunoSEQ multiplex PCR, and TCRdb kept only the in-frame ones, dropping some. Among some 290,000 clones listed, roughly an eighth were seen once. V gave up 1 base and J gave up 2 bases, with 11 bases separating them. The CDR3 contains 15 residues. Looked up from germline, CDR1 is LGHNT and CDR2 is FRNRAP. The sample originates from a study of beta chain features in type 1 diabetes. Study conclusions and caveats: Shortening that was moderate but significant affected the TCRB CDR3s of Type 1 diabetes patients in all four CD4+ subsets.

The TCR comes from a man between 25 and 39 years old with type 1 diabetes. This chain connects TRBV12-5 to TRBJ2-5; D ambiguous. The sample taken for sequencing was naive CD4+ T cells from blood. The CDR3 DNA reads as TGTGCTAGTGGTTTGGGGAGATCTGAACAAGAGACCCAGTACTTC. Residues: CASGLGRSEQETQYF.